This TCR beta chain appears in the sequencing data of a study of blood T cell repertoires in COVID-19 (dated by TCRdb to the early 2020s). Regarding the complete study: The collaborator samples originated in the United States, Italy and Spain and spanned the acute and convalescent phases of COVID-19. Where HLA class I and class II types were available, the types were taken from metadata supplied by the sample provider, not from assay-based typing. Samples came from the ongoing ImmuneRACE study (first 160 participants) plus 1,254 subjects from 6 global collaborators. Subjects who had been exposed to COVID-19, were actively infected with it, or had recovered from it provided the deeply sampled blood TCRbeta repertoires that made up the dataset. A freely available public database, intended as a resource for researchers studying the immune response to SARS-CoV-2, is where the repertoires were released. Nearly every sample came with metadata listing a de-identified subject ID, COVID-19 status, age in years and sex. The prospective study material was composed of cDNA or gDNA derived from T cells, B-cell-depleted T cells, or PBMCs. Paper-wide results and their limitations: Clinical and demographic metadata were provided uncurated, with the amount varying by source and participant.

The collaborating institutions used their own protocols to collect whole blood in K2EDTA tubes. For TCRbeta analysis, collaborators shipped samples as frozen whole blood, isolated PBMCs, or DNA extracted from either of those sample types. The CDR3 numbers 13 residues from cysteine through phenylalanine. Kept here is only the CDR3 DNA, which spans 39 bases and is read in frame from base 1. CDR1 KGHDR and CDR2 SFDVKD were looked up in the germline V gene. V drops 6 bases and J drops 4 bases, leaving 9 bases in between. To note about this clone: Its antigen is not yet known. No qualities accompany the bases; no much larger clone lies one base away.

TCRbeta CDR3 regions were amplified from genomic DNA by means of the immunoSEQ Assay, a bias-controlled multiplex PCR. Under the source paper's analysis protocol: The number of nucleated cells in each sample was estimated by amplification of reference gene primers within the assay. To quantify the absolute abundance of each unique TCRbeta CDR3 rearrangement, sequence reads were collapsed and filtered. Productive Simpson clonality was computed per sample as the square root of Simpson's diversity index over productive rearrangements. TCRdb took over this immuneACCESS table, retaining in-frame rearrangements with V and J assigned. Such tables are incomplete; in checked studies, under half of the missing clones stem from an unresolved V gene, and the remainder is unexplained. V and J calls and clone size follow that table, whereas D and trimming were derived from the DNA. The sample table records roughly 28,000 clones; roughly 89% of these occur just once. The ten largest clones add up to approximately 50% of the sample.

Sequenced material: peripheral blood. The origin of this receptor is a human donor with acute or convalescent COVID-19. The donor label of this sample is uncertain. The rearrangement joined TRBV24-1 to TRBJ1-5; TRBD1 is perhaps the D gene, given 5 matching bases. CDR3 reads: CATSYGGNQPQHF. Read as DNA, the sequence is TGTGCCACCAGTTACGGGGGAAATCAGCCCCAGCATTTT.